The T cell receptor (beta chain) described here comes from a study of T-cell memory formation after mild COVID-19. TCRdb called the 5' RACE reads again in MiXCR, with one record for every CDR3 protein. The table includes about 360,000 distinct CDR3 sequences, around 14% detected once. Germline lookup yields CDR1 SGHRS and CDR2 YFSETQ. Trimming removed 5 bases from V and 3 bases from J; junction bases left unmatched: 7. The CDR3 sequence is 15 residues long. The clonotype originates from a man aged 18 to 29 who had mild COVID-19 (a few samples of this study predate the infection). Cell type and time point are not known. Material for sequencing was PBMCs or a T cell subset sorted from them (not recorded which). The rearrangement joins TRBV5-1 to TRBJ2-3; 9 nucleotides match TRBD1. The CDR3: CASSSGQGTTDTQYF. CDR3 nucleotide sequence: TGCGCCAGCAGTTCAGGACAGGGGACAACAGATACGCAGTATTTT.